This entry lists 30 T cell receptor beta chains sequenced from one sample in a study of blood T cell repertoires in COVID-19. Produced via immunoSEQ multiplex PCR; TCRdb's table is partial and in-frame only. This table holds about 200,000 clones, about 85% found once. Sequenced material: peripheral blood. The origin of the receptors is a woman at least 80 years old with acute or convalescent COVID-19.

This chain joins TRBV18 and TRBJ2-1; 7 bases line up with TRBD2. After removal of 3 bases from V and 5 bases from J, the junction contained 10 bases not matched to a gene. Per the germline V gene, CDR1 is KGHSH and CDR2 is LQKENI. CDR3 length equals 16 residues. This CDR3 is CASSPQGLLVHNEQFF. CDR3 bases: TGTGCCAGCTCACCCCAGGGACTACTCGTACACAATGAGCAGTTCTTC.

J is TRBJ2-1 and V is TRBV5-4, with 8 bases fitting TRBD2. CDR3 length: 16 amino acids. Germline V lookup: CDR1 SGHNT, CDR2 YYREEE (reference sequence). Losses at the gene ends were 0 bases for V and 10 bases for J; bases not matched to a gene: 12. The CDR3, as DNA: TGTGCCAGCAGCTTGGTGATAGCGGGGCCCCACCGGGAGCAGTTCTTC. Protein sequence: CASSLVIAGPHREQFF. Variable domain in full (rest from reference TRBV5-4 and TRBJ2-1): ETGVTQSPTHLIKTRGQQVTLRCSSQSGHNTVSWYQQALGQGPQFIFQYYREEENGRGNFPPRFSGLQFPNYSSELNVNALELDDSALYLCASSLVIAGPHREQFFGPGTRLTVL.

V and J are TRBV5-6 and TRBJ1-5; possibly TRBD1 for D (5 bases). The CDR3 runs 15 residues. With 1 base removed from V and 7 bases from J, the gap between germline ends came to 15 bases. Germline CDR1 SGHDT, CDR2 YYEEEE. The CDR3 nucleotides read TGTGCCAGCAGCTTGCGGGGGAGTAGTAACCAGCCCCAGCATTTT. It translates to CASSLRGSSNQPQHF.

The chain's CDR3 is CASSRGGTEAFF. As DNA, the CDR3 is TGTGCCAGCAGTCGGGGTGGAACTGAAGCTTTCTTT. The chain employs TRBV27 and TRBJ1-1; D ambiguous. V shed 5 bases and J shed 5 bases, with 9 bases lying between them. Germline assignment: CDR1 MNHEY and CDR2 SMNVEV (reference sequence). There are 12 residues in the CDR3.

This chain uses TRBV3-1 (or the pseudogene TRBV3-2) with TRBJ2-5, with a possible D match to TRBD2 (6 bases). The ends were cut back, 2 bases at V and 4 bases at J, with 20 bases in the middle. The V gene's germline CDR1 is LGHDT and CDR2 YNNKEL (reference sequence). CDR3 length equals 17 residues. The CDR3 DNA reads TGTGCCAGCAGCCAAAGTTTTTTAGCGGACGATGGAGAGACCCAGTACTTC. Translation gives CASSQSFLADDGETQYF.

The genes are TRBV5-1 and TRBJ1-1, with a possible D match to TRBD1 (5 bases). The V end lost 2 bases, the J end lost 1 base, and 15 bases lay between the germline ends. The CDR3 has 16 residues. Germline V gene data show CDR1 as SGHRS and CDR2 as YFSETQ. The CDR3 nucleotides read TGCGCCAGCAGCTTTGGGGGGTCGGGGACGAACACTGAAGCTTTCTTT. This codes for CASSFGGSGTNTEAFF.

V usage is TRBV10-2 and J usage is TRBJ1-4; D gene uncertain. V lost 4 bases and J lost 10, with 19 bases in between. The CDR3 contains 15 residues. Per germline, CDR1 WSHSY and CDR2 SAAADI. CDR3 residues: CASSASAGREGKLFF. The CDR3 coding sequence is TGCGCCAGCAGTGCCAGCGCGGGCCGCGAGGGAAAACTGTTTTTT.

V is TRBV10-3 and J is TRBJ2-7; 9 nucleotides line up with TRBD2. The germline V gene has CDR1 ENHRY and CDR2 SYGVKD. The CDR3 loop spans 14 amino acids. The V segment lost 2 bases and the J segment 6 bases; nucleotides outside the gene matches: 5. CDR3 protein: CAISEGTSTGEQYF. CDR3 nucleotides: TGTGCCATCAGTGAGGGGACTAGCACGGGCGAGCAGTACTTC.

In regard to this clone: The junction departs from the called germline gene at one end, perhaps through a read error. This rearrangement joins TRBV6-2 or TRBV6-3 to TRBJ1-6; TRBD1 matches at 8 bases. The length of the CDR3 is 14 residues. In germline, CDR1 is MNHEY, CDR2 SVGEGT. CDR3 bases: TGTGCCAGCAGTCACTCAGGGGGCGATTCACCCCTCCACTTT. Its protein product is CASSHSGGDSPLHF.

The sample holds one count of this clone. The genes are TRBV7-9 and TRBJ1-6; no clear D gene. The germline V gene encodes CDR1 SEHNR and CDR2 FQNEAQ (reference sequence). CDR3 length: 13 amino acids. The V and J ends lost 10 bases and 5 bases respectively, with 12 bases between them. As DNA, the CDR3 is TGTGCCATGGAGGAGACGGATAATTCACCCCTCCACTTT. The encoded protein is CAMEETDNSPLHF.

A single count supports this clone. This sequence joins TRBV4-3 and TRBJ2-1, with 9 bases fitting TRBD2. Trimming cost V 0 bases and J 6 bases; bases outside gene matches: 9. The CDR3 sequence is 17 residues long. The V gene's germline CDR1 is LGHNA and CDR2 YSLEER. CDR3 loop: CASSQDLREGIANEQFF. The CDR3 nucleotides read TGCGCCAGCAGCCAAGATTTGCGGGAGGGTATAGCCAATGAGCAGTTCTTC.

The CDR3 DNA follows: TGTGCCAGCAGCAATAGCGGGGGGGTCTACGAGCAGTACTTC. It is translated as CASSNSGGVYEQYF. The chain is built from TRBV7-2 and TRBJ2-7; 11 nucleotides align to TRBD2. Per the germline V gene, CDR1 is SGHTA and CDR2 is FQGNSA. The CDR3 is 14 amino acids. Unmatched junction bases numbered 3, after V lost 5 bases and J lost 3 bases.

The CDR3 sequence: CASTQQGSVGYGYTF. The CDR3 DNA sequence: TGTGCCAGCACCCAACAGGGGTCGGTGGGATATGGCTACACCTTC. This chain connects TRBV7-2 to TRBJ1-2, with TRBD1 matching 7 bases. V lost 7 bases, J lost 5 bases, and 13 bases stayed unmatched. The CDR3 extends over 15 amino acids. CDR1 and CDR2 (germline): SGHTA, FQGNSA. Full variable domain (rest looked up from reference TRBV7-2 and TRBJ1-2): GAGVSQSPSNKVTEKGKDVELRCDPISGHTALYWYRQSLGQGLEFLIYFQGNSAPDKSGLPSDRFSAERTGGSVSTLTIQRTQQEDSAVYLCASTQQGSVGYGYTFGSGTRLTVV.

This chain joins TRBV7-2 and TRBJ1-2; no clear D. Germline CDR1 reads SGHTA; CDR2 reads FQGNSA. V was cut by 1 base and J by 1 base, with 13 bases left in between. This CDR3 is built from 16 residues. CDR3 coding DNA: TGTGCCAGCAGCTTAGTGAACGGGAATTTTAACTATGGCTACACCTTC. Its translation: CASSLVNGNFNYGYTF.

The chain has TRBV18 and TRBJ2-7, with 8 bases matching TRBD1. Trimming took 0 bases from V and 7 from J; bases not matched to a gene: 5. Germline-derived CDR1 and CDR2 are KGHSH and LQKENI. This CDR3 comprises 14 residues. The CDR3 is CASSPPGDRIEQYF. The CDR3 coding sequence is TGTGCCAGCTCACCACCGGGGGACAGGATTGAGCAGTACTTC.

This chain joins TRBV5-1 and TRBJ1-4, with 9 nucleotides matching TRBD1. CDR3 length equals 18 residues. Germline CDR1 SGHRS, CDR2 YFSETQ. With 4 bases clipped from V and 4 bases from J, the junction kept 14 bases outside the gene matches. The CDR3 DNA follows: TGCGCCAGCAGCCCCGGTCCCGGGACAGGGAACGGTAATGAAAAACTGTTTTTT. It yields the protein CASSPGPGTGNGNEKLFF.

The chain links TRBV19 to TRBJ1-5, with D unresolved. The V end lost 3 bases, the J end lost 3 bases, and 12 bases lay between the germline ends. CDR1 is LNHDA, CDR2 SQIVND, per germline (reference sequence). This CDR3 has 15 residues. In DNA form, the CDR3 reads TGTGCCAGTAGTATGCGAGCTACGTTCAATCAGCCCCAGCATTTT. Encoded protein: CASSMRATFNQPQHF.

This clone was detected once. The rearrangement joins TRBV15 to TRBJ1-2, with 7 bases identical to TRBD1. Looked up from germline, CDR1 is LNHNV and CDR2 is YYDKDF (reference sequence). There are 16 residues in the CDR3. J gave up 4 bases and V 1 base, and 9 bases lay outside the gene matches. CDR3 bases: TGTGCCACCAGCAGAGCCTTAGGGGGCGACCGCTATGGCTACACCTTC. Protein sequence: CATSRALGGDRYGYTF.

The chain has TRBV5-1 and TRBJ2-2; 10 nucleotides line up with TRBD2. The junction had 1 base not matched to a gene; V was cut back by 0 bases and J by 5 bases. The CDR3 has 15 amino acids. Germline V CDR1 and CDR2: SGHRS, YFSETQ. The CDR3 bases are TGCGCCAGCAGCTTGGCACTAGCGGGAACCGGGGAGCTGTTTTTT. Translation gives CASSLALAGTGELFF.

The rearrangement links TRBV7-2 to TRBJ2-3; 8 bases fit TRBD2. The CDR3 runs to 15 residues. V was pared by 2 bases and J by 3 bases, with 4 bases of the junction left unmatched. Germline V gene data show CDR1 as SGHTA and CDR2 as FQGNSA. The chain's CDR3 is CASSLTASGTDTQYF. The CDR3 DNA is TGTGCCAGCAGCTTAACCGCTAGCGGGACAGATACGCAGTATTTT.

The chain is built from TRBV7-2 and TRBJ2-3, with TRBD1 identical over 7 bases. V shed 5 bases, J shed 2 bases, and the junction held 4 bases outside the gene matches. The CDR3 spans 14 residues. CDR1 and CDR2 from the germline V gene are SGHTA and FQGNSA. CDR3 nucleotides: TGTGCCAGCAGCATAGGGGGCCTCACAGATACGCAGTATTTT. Translated, it gives CASSIGGLTDTQYF.

The V gene is TRBV4-3, the J gene TRBJ1-3; no reliable D call. The CDR3 covers 12 residues. With 1 base removed from V and 8 bases from J, the gap between germline ends came to 6 bases. Germline lookup yields CDR1 LGHNA and CDR2 YSLEER. The CDR3 region is CASSQGRDTIYF. CDR3 coding DNA: TGCGCCAGCAGCCAAGGAAGAGACACCATATATTTT.

The V call is TRBV5-5, the J call TRBJ1-4; possibly TRBD1 for D (6 bases). This CDR3 has 16 amino acids. Deletions cut 4 bases from V and 4 bases from J, with 17 bases between. The germline CDR1 and CDR2 sequences are SGHKS and YYEKEE (reference sequence). The CDR3 is CASSPRPDSGNEKLFF. The CDR3, as DNA: TGTGCCAGCAGCCCACGGCCGGACAGCGGTAATGAAAAACTGTTTTTT.

The J gene is TRBJ1-2, the V gene TRBV4-3; weak D call: TRBD1 (5 bases). V was cut by 0 bases and J by 8 bases, with 13 bases left in between. The V gene's germline CDR1 is LGHNA and CDR2 YSLEER. The CDR3 sequence is 14 residues long. The CDR3 is CASSQDTGTDGYTF. In DNA, the CDR3 is TGCGCCAGCAGCCAAGATACGGGGACTGACGGCTACACCTTC.

V gene TRBV7-6 combines with J gene TRBJ2-6; TRBD2 aligns across 11 bases. V was pared by 5 bases and J by 0 bases, with 0 bases of the junction left unmatched. There are 16 residues in the CDR3. Germline values: CDR1 SGHVS, CDR2 FNYEAQ. The CDR3 DNA reads as TGTGCCAGCAGCACTAGCGGGAGCTCTGGGGCCAACGTCCTGACTTTC. As protein: CASSTSGSSGANVLTF.

This chain connects TRBV27 to TRBJ2-3; 9 bases fit TRBD2. This CDR3 has 15 amino acids. J was trimmed by 5 bases and V by 5 bases; bases with no gene match: 8. CDR1 is MNHEY, CDR2 SMNVEV, per germline (reference sequence). The CDR3 coding sequence is TGTGCCAGCAGTACCCGACTAGCGGCGAGAGATACGCAGTATTTT. Translation gives CASSTRLAARDTQYF.

V is TRBV25-1 and J is TRBJ2-3; tentatively, D is TRBD2 (6 bases). V was trimmed by 2 bases and J by 11 bases, leaving 14 bases between them. Germline lookup yields CDR1 MGHDK and CDR2 SYGVNS. The CDR3 length is 13 residues. The CDR3: CASSEPGLTWQYF. The CDR3, as DNA: TGTGCCAGCAGTGAACCGGGACTCACGTGGCAGTATTTT.

V is TRBV18 and J is TRBJ2-2; TRBD2 matches 11 bases. The germline gives CDR1 KGHSH, CDR2 LQKENI. The length of the CDR3 is 15 residues. V lost 6 bases and J lost 6; bases outside the gene matches: 6. CDR3 sequence: CASSHLAGGPGELFF. As DNA, the CDR3 is TGTGCCAGCTCTCATCTAGCGGGAGGTCCCGGGGAGCTGTTTTTT.

The V call is TRBV6-5, the J call TRBJ1-2; D unresolved. The CDR3 length is 13 residues. Trimming left V 11 bases short and J 8 bases short, with 21 bases between. Germline V lookup: CDR1 MNHEY, CDR2 SVGAGI. The CDR3 loop reads CAVSSGDRVGYTF. The CDR3 DNA sequence: TGTGCCGTATCTAGCGGGGATCGTGTAGGCTACACCTTC.

The genes are TRBV24-1 and TRBJ2-3; tentatively, D is TRBD2 (5 bases). Trimming took off 3 bases at V and 3 bases at J, with 6 bases between the two ends. Germline V gene data show CDR1 as KGHDR and CDR2 as SFDVKD. This CDR3 spans 13 amino acids. CDR3 residues: CATSDGSTDTQYF. CDR3 DNA sequence: TGTGCCACCAGTGATGGGAGTACAGATACGCAGTATTTT.